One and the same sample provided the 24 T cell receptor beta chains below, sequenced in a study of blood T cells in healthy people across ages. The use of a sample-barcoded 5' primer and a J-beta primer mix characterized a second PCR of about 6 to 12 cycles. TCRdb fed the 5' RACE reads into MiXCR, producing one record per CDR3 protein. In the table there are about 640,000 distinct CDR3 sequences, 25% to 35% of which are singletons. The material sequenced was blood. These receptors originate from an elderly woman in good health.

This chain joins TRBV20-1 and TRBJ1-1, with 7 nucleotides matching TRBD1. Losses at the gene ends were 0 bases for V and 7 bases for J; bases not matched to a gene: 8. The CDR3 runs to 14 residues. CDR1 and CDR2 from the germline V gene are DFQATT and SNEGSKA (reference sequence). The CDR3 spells CSARDPGQTFEAFF. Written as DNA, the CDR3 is TGCAGTGCTAGAGATCCGGGACAGACTTTTGAAGCTTTCTTT.

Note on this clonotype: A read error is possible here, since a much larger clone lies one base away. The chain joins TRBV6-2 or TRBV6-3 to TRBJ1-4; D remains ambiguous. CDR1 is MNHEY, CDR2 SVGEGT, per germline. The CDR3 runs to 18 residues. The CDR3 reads CASSYSGDKFATNEKLVF. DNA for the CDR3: TGTGCCAGCAGTTACTCAGGAGACAAGTTTGCAACTAATGAAAAACTGGTTTTT.

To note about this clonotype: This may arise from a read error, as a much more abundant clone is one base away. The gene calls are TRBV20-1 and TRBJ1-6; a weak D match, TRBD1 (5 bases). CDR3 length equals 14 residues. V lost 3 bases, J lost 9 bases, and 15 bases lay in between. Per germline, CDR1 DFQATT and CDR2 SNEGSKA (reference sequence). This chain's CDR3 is CSASRDGDSSPLHF. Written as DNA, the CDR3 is TGCAGTGCTAGCCGGGACGGTGATAGTTCACCCCTCCACTTT.

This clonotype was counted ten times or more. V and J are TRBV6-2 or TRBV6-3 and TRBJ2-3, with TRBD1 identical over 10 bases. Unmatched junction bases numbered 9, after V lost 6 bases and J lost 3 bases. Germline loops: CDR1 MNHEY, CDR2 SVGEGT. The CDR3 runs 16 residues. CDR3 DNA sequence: TGTGCCAGCAGCCAGACGGGACAGGGGAGGACAGATACGCAGTATTTT. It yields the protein CASSQTGQGRTDTQYF.

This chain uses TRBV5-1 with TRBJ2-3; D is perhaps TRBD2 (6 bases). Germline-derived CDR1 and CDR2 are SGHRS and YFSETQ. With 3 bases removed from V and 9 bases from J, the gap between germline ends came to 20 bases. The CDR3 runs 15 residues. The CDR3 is CASSSAGRSGGTQYF. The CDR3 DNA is TGCGCCAGCAGCTCCGCCGGACGCTCCGGGGGAACGCAGTATTTT.

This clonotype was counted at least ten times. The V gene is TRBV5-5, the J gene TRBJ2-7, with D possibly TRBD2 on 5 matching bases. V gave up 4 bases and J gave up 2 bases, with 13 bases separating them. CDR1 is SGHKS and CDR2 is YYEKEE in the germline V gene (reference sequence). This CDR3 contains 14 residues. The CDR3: CASSPREGTYEQYF. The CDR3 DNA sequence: TGTGCCAGCAGCCCCCGGGAAGGTACCTACGAGCAGTACTTC.

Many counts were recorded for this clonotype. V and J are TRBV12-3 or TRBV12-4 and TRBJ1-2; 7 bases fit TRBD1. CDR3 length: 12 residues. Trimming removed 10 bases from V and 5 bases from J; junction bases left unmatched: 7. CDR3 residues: CATSGQSYGYTF. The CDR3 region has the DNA TGTGCCACCTCGGGACAGTCGTATGGCTACACCTTC.

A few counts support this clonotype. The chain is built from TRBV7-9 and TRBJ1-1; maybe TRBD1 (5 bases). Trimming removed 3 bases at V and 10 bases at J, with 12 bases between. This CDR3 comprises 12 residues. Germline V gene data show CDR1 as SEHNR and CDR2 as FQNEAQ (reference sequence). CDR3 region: CASSFREAVAFF. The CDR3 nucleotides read TGTGCCAGCAGCTTCAGGGAGGCGGTAGCTTTCTTT.

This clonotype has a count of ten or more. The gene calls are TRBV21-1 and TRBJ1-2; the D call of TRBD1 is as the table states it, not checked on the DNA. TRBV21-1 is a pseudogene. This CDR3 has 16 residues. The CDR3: CASSKANRGLGYGYTF. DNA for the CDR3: TGTGCCAGCAGCAAAGCTAACAGGGGGCTGGGCTATGGCTACACCTTC.

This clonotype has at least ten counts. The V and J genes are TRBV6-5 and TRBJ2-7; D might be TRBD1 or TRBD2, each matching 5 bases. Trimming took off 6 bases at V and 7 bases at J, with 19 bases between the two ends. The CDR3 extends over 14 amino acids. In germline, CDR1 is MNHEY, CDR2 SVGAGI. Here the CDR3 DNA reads TGTGCCAGCAGGCTTAGGATGAGGGGCTGGGAGCAGTACTTC. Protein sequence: CASRLRMRGWEQYF.

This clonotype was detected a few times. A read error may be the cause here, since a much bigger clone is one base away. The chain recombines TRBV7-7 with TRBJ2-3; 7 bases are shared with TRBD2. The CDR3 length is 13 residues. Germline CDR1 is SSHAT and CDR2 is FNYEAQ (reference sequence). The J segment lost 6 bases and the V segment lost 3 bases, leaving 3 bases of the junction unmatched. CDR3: CASSFREGDTQYF. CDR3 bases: TGTGCCAGCAGCTTCAGGGAGGGCGATACGCAGTATTTT.

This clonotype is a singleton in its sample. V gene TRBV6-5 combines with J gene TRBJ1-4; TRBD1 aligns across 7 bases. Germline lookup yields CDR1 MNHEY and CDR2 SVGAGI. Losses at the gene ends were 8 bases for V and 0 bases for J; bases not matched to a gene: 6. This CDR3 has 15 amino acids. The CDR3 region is CASRRDSATNEKLFF. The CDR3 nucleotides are TGTGCCAGCCGAAGGGACAGCGCAACTAATGAAAAACTGTTTTTT.

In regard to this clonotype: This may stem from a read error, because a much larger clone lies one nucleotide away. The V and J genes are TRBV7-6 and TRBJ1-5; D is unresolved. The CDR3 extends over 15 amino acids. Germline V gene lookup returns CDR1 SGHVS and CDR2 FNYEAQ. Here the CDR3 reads CVSSPTDPAGQPQHF. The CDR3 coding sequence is TGTGTCAGCAGCCCTACCGATCCCGCGGGTCAGCCCCAGCATTTT.

The CDR3 is CASSYVPGLAENNEQFF. For the CDR3, the DNA is TGTGCCAGCAGTTACGTTCCGGGACTAGCGGAAAACAATGAGCAGTTCTTC. This chain connects TRBV6-2 or TRBV6-3 to TRBJ2-1; the match to TRBD2 covers 11 bases. After removal of 2 bases from V and 5 bases from J, the junction contained 8 bases not matched to a gene. The germline V gene encodes CDR1 MNHEY and CDR2 SVGEGT. The CDR3 spans 17 residues.

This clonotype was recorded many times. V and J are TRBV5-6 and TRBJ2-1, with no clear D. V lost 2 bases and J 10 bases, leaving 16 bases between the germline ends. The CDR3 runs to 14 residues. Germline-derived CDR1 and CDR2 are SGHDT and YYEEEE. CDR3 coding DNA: TGTGCCAGCAGCTTAGGTACTGTGGTGATGGAGCAGTTCTTC. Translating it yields CASSLGTVVMEQFF.

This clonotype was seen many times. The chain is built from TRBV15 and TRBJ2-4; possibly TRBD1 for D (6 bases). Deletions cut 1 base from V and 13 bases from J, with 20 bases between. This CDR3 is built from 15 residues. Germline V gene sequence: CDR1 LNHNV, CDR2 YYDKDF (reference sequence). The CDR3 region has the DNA TGTGCCACCAGCAGAGCCGGATGGCAGGGGAGTAAGCAGTACTTC. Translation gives CATSRAGWQGSKQYF.

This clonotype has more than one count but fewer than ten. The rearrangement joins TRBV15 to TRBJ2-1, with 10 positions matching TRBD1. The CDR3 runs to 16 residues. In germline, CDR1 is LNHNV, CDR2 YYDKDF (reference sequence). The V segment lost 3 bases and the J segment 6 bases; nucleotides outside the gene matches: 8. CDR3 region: CATSSPRDRGTNEQFF. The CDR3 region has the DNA TGTGCCACCAGCAGCCCCCGGGACAGGGGTACCAATGAGCAGTTCTTC.

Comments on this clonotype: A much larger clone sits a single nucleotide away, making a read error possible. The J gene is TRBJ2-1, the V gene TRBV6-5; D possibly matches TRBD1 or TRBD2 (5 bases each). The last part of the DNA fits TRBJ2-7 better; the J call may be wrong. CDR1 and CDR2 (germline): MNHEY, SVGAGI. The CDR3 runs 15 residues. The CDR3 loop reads CASSSAGSSYNEQYF. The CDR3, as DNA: TGTGCCAGCAGTTCCGCAGGGAGCTCCTACAATGAGCAGTACTTC.

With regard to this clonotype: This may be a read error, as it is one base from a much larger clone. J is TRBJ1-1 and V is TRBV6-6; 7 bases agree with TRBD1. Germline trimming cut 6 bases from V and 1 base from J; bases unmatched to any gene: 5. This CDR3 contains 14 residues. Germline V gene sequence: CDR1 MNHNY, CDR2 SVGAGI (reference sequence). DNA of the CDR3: TGTGCCAGCAGCCGGACAGGAAAGAACACTGAAGCTTTCTTT. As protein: CASSRTGKNTEAFF.

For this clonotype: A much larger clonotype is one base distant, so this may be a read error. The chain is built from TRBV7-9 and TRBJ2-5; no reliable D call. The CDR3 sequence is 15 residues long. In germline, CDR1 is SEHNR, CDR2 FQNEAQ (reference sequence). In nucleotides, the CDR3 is TGTACCAGCAGCTTAGGGTTCGATTCCCAAGAGACCCAGTACTTC. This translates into CTSSLGFDSQETQYF.

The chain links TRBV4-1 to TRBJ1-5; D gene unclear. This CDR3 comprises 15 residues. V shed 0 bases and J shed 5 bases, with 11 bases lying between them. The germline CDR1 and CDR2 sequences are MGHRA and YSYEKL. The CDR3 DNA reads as TGCGCCAGCAGCCAAGATCGGTCCGGGCATCAGCCCCAGCATTTT. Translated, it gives CASSQDRSGHQPQHF.

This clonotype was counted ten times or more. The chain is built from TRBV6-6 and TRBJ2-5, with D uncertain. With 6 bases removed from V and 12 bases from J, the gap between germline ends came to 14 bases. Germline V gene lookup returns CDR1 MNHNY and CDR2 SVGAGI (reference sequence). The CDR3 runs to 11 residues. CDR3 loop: CASRLGGIEYF. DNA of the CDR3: TGTGCCAGCAGGTTGGGTGGTATAGAGTACTTC.

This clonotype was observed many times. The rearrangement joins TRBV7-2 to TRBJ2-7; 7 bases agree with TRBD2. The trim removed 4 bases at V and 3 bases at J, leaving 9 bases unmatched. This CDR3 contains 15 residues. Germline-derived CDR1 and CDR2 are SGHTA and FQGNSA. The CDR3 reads CASSSRGGGRYEQYF. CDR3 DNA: TGTGCCAGCAGCTCACGTGGCGGGGGACGCTACGAGCAGTACTTC.

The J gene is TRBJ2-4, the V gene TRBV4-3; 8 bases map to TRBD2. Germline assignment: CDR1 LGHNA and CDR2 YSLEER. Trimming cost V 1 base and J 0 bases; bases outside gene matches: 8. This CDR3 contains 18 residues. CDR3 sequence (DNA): TGCGCCAGCAGCCAAGGCGCGGGAGGCGGGATAGCCAAAAACATTCAGTACTTC. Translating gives CASSQGAGGGIAKNIQYF.